Below, 21 T cell receptor beta chains from the same sample are listed, as sequenced in a study of blood T cell repertoires in COVID-19. Measured with immunoSEQ multiplex PCR; TCRdb has only the in-frame clones, and not every one. This sample has fewer than 450,000 clones, with roughly 88% found just once. Material: peripheral blood. The source is a woman aged 50 to 60 with COVID-19, enrolled during active disease.

This clone was seen a few times. J is TRBJ1-5 and V is TRBV2, with D possibly TRBD1 on 5 matching bases. Looked up from germline, CDR1 is SNHLY and CDR2 is FYNNEI. The CDR3 has 15 residues. V lost 2 bases to trimming and J lost 4 bases, with 12 bases between them. The CDR3 DNA reads as TGTGCCAGCAGTGAACGGAGGGGAGGGAATCAGCCCCAGCATTTT. Protein sequence: CASSERRGGNQPQHF.

The chain is built from TRBV5-1 and TRBJ2-1; 8 bases fit TRBD2. The CDR3 consists of 15 residues. The ends lost 4 bases at V and 6 bases at J; junction bases unmatched: 9. Germline CDR1 SGHRS, CDR2 YFSETQ. The CDR3 loop reads CASSGKAGAVNEQFF. CDR3 nucleotide sequence: TGCGCCAGCAGCGGAAAAGCGGGGGCCGTCAATGAGCAGTTCTTC.

Remarks on this clone: One end of the junction does not line up with germline, which may come from a read error. This sequence joins TRBV27 and TRBJ1-4; D is unresolved. The CDR3 loop spans 14 amino acids. CDR1 and CDR2 (germline): MNHEY, SMNVEV (reference sequence). CDR3 coding DNA: TGTGCCAGCAGTTTTTTCCCAACAAATGAAAAACTGTTTTTT. Its translation: CASSFFPTNEKLFF.

In DNA, the CDR3 is TGTGCCAGTAGTATAGCCCTCGGGGACAGGGGAGGCGAGCAGTTCTTC. It specifies CASSIALGDRGGEQFF. The chain is built from TRBV19 and TRBJ2-1; TRBD1 aligns across 10 bases. This CDR3 is 16 amino acids long. J was trimmed by 10 bases and V by 1 base; bases with no gene match: 10. The germline V gene has CDR1 LNHDA and CDR2 SQIVND (reference sequence).

The genes are TRBV5-1 and TRBJ1-1; 10 nucleotides line up with TRBD1. The V gene's germline CDR1 is SGHRS and CDR2 YFSETQ. Germline trimming cut 0 bases from V and 7 bases from J; bases unmatched to any gene: 9. CDR3 length: 16 amino acids. The CDR3, as DNA: TGCGCCAGCAGCTTGGCGACAATAGGACAGGGGGGTGAAGCTTTCTTT. Residues: CASSLATIGQGGEAFF.

This clone was observed once. V gene TRBV5-6 combines with J gene TRBJ2-6; 11 bases align to TRBD1. CDR1 is SGHDT, CDR2 YYEEEE, per germline. The CDR3 is 19 residues long. The V gene end was trimmed by 0 bases and the J gene end by 3 bases; junction bases not matched to a gene: 8. The chain's CDR3 is CASSLGLGQGAYGANVLTF. CDR3 DNA: TGTGCCAGCAGCTTGGGCCTCGGACAGGGGGCGTATGGGGCCAACGTCCTGACTTTC.

CDR3 bases: TGTGCCAGCAGTCTGGACAGGGATAATTCACCCCTCCACTTT. It translates to CASSLDRDNSPLHF. The rearrangement joins TRBV6-5 to TRBJ1-6, with 8 bases that match TRBD1. V shed 5 bases and J 5 bases; nucleotides not matched to a gene: 2. The germline gives CDR1 MNHEY, CDR2 SVGAGI. This CDR3 has 14 amino acids.

The V call is TRBV27, the J call TRBJ2-7, with a possible D match to TRBD2 (6 bases). This CDR3 has 17 residues. Trimming stripped 6 bases from V and 6 bases from J, with 27 bases between. The germline CDR1 and CDR2 sequences are MNHEY and SMNVEV (reference sequence). The CDR3 DNA reads as TGTGCCAGCAGCCCCGTAAGTGGTGGAGGGGTAAGCGGCGAGCAGTACTTC. Its protein product is CASSPVSGGGVSGEQYF.

J is TRBJ1-6 and V is TRBV15; a possible D gene is TRBD1 (6 bases). Per the germline V gene, CDR1 is LNHNV and CDR2 is YYDKDF (reference sequence). The CDR3 length is 17 residues. V was trimmed by 5 bases and J by 6 bases, leaving 20 bases between them. The CDR3 sequence: CATSHTGTGIPNSPLHF. The CDR3 DNA is TGTGCCACCAGCCACACTGGTACAGGGATCCCTAATTCACCCCTCCACTTT.

The chain joins TRBV5-4 to TRBJ2-7, with D perhaps matching TRBD1 (5 bases). Germline V lookup: CDR1 SGHNT, CDR2 YYREEE (reference sequence). This CDR3 comprises 14 residues. Trimming removed 4 bases at V and 5 bases at J, with 16 bases between. CDR3 sequence: CASSLTKGFHEQYF. CDR3 in DNA: TGTGCCAGCAGCCTCACGAAGGGGTTCCACGAGCAGTACTTC.

V usage is TRBV7-6 and J usage is TRBJ2-1; 8 bases align to TRBD2. The CDR3 has 14 residues. CDR1 is SGHVS and CDR2 is FNYEAQ in the germline V gene. With V trimmed by 5 bases and J by 6 bases, 6 bases remained unmatched. In DNA, the CDR3 is TGTGCCAGCAGCACTCTAGCGGGCGCCAATGAGCAGTTCTTC. Encoded protein: CASSTLAGANEQFF.

The rearrangement links TRBV27 to TRBJ2-7; the match to TRBD1 covers 10 bases. This CDR3 region has 15 residues. Germline V CDR1 and CDR2: MNHEY, SMNVEV (reference sequence). V dropped 4 bases and J dropped 3; count of bases not matched to a gene: 6. The chain's CDR3 is CASSSPRTGGYEQYF. The CDR3 bases are TGTGCCAGCAGTTCCCCACGGACAGGGGGCTACGAGCAGTACTTC.

The rearrangement uses TRBV2 and TRBJ2-1, with a tentative D call TRBD2 (7 bases). CDR1 is SNHLY and CDR2 is FYNNEI in the germline V gene. This CDR3 is built from 15 residues. V lost 4 bases and J lost 7, with 17 bases in between. For the CDR3, the DNA is TGTGCCAGCAGTGTTGGGGGGGGGCCTCATAATGAGCAGTTCTTC. This encodes CASSVGGGPHNEQFF.

With regard to this clone: Other nucleotide sequences from this sample produce the same CDR3. The chain combines TRBV25-1 with TRBJ2-7; D remains ambiguous. Trimming stripped 2 bases from V and 3 bases from J, with 2 bases between. Germline CDR1 reads MGHDK; CDR2 reads SYGVNS. CDR3 length: 11 amino acids. DNA of the CDR3: TGTGCCAGCAGTGAACACTACGAGCAGTACTTC. This gives the protein CASSEHYEQYF.

This sequence joins TRBV5-1 and TRBJ2-3, with D unresolved. Trimming pared 0 bases from V and 5 bases from J, leaving 7 bases between. The germline V gene has CDR1 SGHRS and CDR2 YFSETQ. The CDR3 extends over 13 amino acids. The CDR3 region is CASSLGELDTQYF. The DNA for the CDR3 is TGCGCCAGCAGCTTGGGCGAGTTAGATACGCAGTATTTT. Using reference TRBV5-1 and TRBJ2-3 for the parts outside the CDR3, the full variable domain is KAGVTQTPRYLIKTRGQQVTLSCSPISGHRSVSWYQQTPGQGLQFLFEYFSETQRNKGNFPGRFSGRQFSNSRSEMNVSTLELGDSALYLCASSLGELDTQYFGPGTRLTVL.

This clone was observed a single time. The rearrangement links TRBV2 to TRBJ2-1; 11 bases are a match to TRBD2. Looked up from germline, CDR1 is SNHLY and CDR2 is FYNNEI. J gave up 4 bases and V 6 bases, and 5 bases lay outside the gene matches. The CDR3 is 15 residues long. CDR3 coding DNA: TGTGCCAGCAGAGCCGGGACTAGCGGTTACAATGAGCAGTTCTTC. Translated, it gives CASRAGTSGYNEQFF.

The J gene is TRBJ2-7, the V gene TRBV5-4; 7 bases are a match to TRBD1. Germline V gene lookup returns CDR1 SGHNT and CDR2 YYREEE (reference sequence). J gave up 5 bases and V 0 bases, and 8 bases lay outside the gene matches. There are 15 residues in the CDR3. For the CDR3, the DNA is TGTGCCAGCAGCTTGGATGGGACAGTGGCGCACGAGCAGTACTTC. It translates to CASSLDGTVAHEQYF.

The V gene is TRBV21-1, the J gene TRBJ1-6; the D call of TRBD1 is as the table states it, not checked on the DNA. TRBV21-1 is noted as a pseudogene. The CDR3 loop spans 17 amino acids. CDR3 amino acids: CASSNHRAGRGNSPLHF. CDR3 DNA: TGTGCCAGCAGCAACCATCGGGCGGGCAGGGGCAATTCACCCCTCCACTTT.

This clone was seen a single time. V and J are TRBV19 and TRBJ2-6; D remains ambiguous. The ends were cut back, 5 bases at V and 1 base at J, with 6 bases in the middle. Germline CDR1 LNHDA, CDR2 SQIVND (reference sequence). CDR3 size: 14 residues. The CDR3 DNA follows: TGTGCCAGTAGTCAACTATCTGGGGCCAACGTCCTGACTTTC. Translated, it gives CASSQLSGANVLTF. The whole variable domain, filled in from reference TRBV19 and TRBJ2-6, reads DGGITQSPKYLFRKEGQNVTLSCEQNLNHDAMYWYRQDPGQGLRLIYYSQIVNDFQKGDIAEGYSVSREKKESFPLTVTSAQKNPTAFYLCASSQLSGANVLTFGAGSRLTVL.

As for this clone: The same CDR3 arises from other DNA sequences in this sample as well. The CDR3 protein is CASSLAGYNSPLHF. In DNA form, the CDR3 reads TGTGCCAGCAGCTTGGCGGGGTATAATTCACCCCTCCACTTT. J is TRBJ1-6 and V is TRBV5-6; D remains ambiguous. Trimming took off 0 bases at V and 4 bases at J, with 5 bases between the two ends. Germline lookup yields CDR1 SGHDT and CDR2 YYEEEE. The CDR3 contains 14 residues. Full variable domain (remainder filled in from reference TRBV5-6 and TRBJ1-6): DAGVTQSPTHLIKTRGQQVTLRCSPKSGHDTVSWYQQALGQGPQFIFQYYEEEERQRGNFPDRFSGHQFPNYSSELNVNALLLGDSALYLCASSLAGYNSPLHFGNGTRLTVT.

The chain has TRBV5-6 and TRBJ1-2; 8 nucleotides match TRBD1. The CDR3 loop spans 15 amino acids. Unmatched junction bases numbered 12, after V lost 3 bases and J lost 8 bases. CDR1 and CDR2 (germline): SGHDT, YYEEEE. The CDR3 protein is CASSSGGRGLGGYTF. CDR3 bases: TGTGCCAGCAGCTCGGGCGGCAGGGGGCTTGGCGGCTACACCTTC.